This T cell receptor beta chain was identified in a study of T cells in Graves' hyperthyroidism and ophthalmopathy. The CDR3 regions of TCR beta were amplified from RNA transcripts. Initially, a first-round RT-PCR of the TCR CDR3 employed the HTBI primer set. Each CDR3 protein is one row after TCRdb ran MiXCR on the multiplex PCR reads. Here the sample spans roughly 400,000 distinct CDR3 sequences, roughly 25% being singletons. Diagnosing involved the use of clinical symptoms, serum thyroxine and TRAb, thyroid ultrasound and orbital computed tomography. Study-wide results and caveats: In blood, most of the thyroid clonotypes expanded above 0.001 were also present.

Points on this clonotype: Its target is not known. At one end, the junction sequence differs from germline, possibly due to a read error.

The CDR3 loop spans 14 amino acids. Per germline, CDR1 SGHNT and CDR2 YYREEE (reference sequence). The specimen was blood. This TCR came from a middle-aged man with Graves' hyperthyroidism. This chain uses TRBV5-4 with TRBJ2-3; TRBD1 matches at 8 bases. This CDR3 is CVSSAGTGRDTQYF. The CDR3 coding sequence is TGTGTCAGCAGCGCCGGGACAGGAAGAGATACGCAGTATTTT.